The next 5 T cell receptor beta chains were all read from a single sample in a study of T cell repertoires in cytomegalovirus infection. TCRdb reprocessed the reads with MiXCR, giving one entry per CDR3 protein. Seen here are around 450,000 distinct CDR3 sequences, roughly 10% observed once, and the top ten hold 10% to 13%. The specimen sequenced was PBMCs. The origin of the receptors is a human donor in good health (CMV status not recorded). Some clones in this sample may be carry-over from other donors' samples.

This clonotype has ten or more counts. The V gene is TRBV5-4, the J gene TRBJ2-6; D is possibly TRBD1 (6 bases). Between the trimmed V and J ends, which lost 4 bases and 6 bases, there was a span of 17 bases. The germline V gene has CDR1 SGHNT and CDR2 YYREEE (reference sequence). This CDR3 comprises 16 residues. The CDR3 reads CASSLAGRGSANVLTF. The DNA for the CDR3 is TGTGCCAGCAGCCTGGCGGGCAGGGGATCGGCCAACGTCCTGACTTTC.

This clonotype was observed at least ten times. DNA of the CDR3: TGTGCCATTGGCGGGAGCTCCTACAATGAGCAGTTCTTC. Its protein is CAIGGSSYNEQFF. V and J are TRBV12-3 or TRBV12-4 and TRBJ2-1; 7 positions match TRBD2. V trimming: 10 bases; J trimming: 0 bases; junction bases outside the gene matches: 3. The CDR3 covers 13 residues.

This clonotype occurred many times. This chain's CDR3 is CASSIQGAGGYTF. Written as DNA, the CDR3 is TGTGCCAGCAGTATTCAGGGGGCGGGTGGCTACACCTTC. The chain links TRBV6-5 to TRBJ1-2; 8 nucleotides align to TRBD1. V trimming: 5 bases; J trimming: 7 bases; junction bases outside the gene matches: 6. CDR3 length: 13 amino acids. The germline V gene encodes CDR1 MNHEY and CDR2 SVGAGI.

The chain recombines TRBV3-1 with TRBJ1-3; TRBD1 might be the D (5 bases). V gave up 4 bases and J gave up 0 bases, with 13 bases separating them. The CDR3 covers 16 residues. The V gene's germline CDR1 is LGHDT and CDR2 YNNKEL (reference sequence). The CDR3, as DNA: TGTGCCAGCAGCCGGAACAGGTTTAACTCTGGAAACACCATATATTTT. Protein product: CASSRNRFNSGNTIYF.

This clonotype was observed many times. The chain uses TRBV20-1 and TRBJ2-3; D is ambiguous. The CDR3 runs to 18 residues. Germline V gives CDR1 DFQATT, CDR2 SNEGSKA (reference sequence). Trimming took 0 bases from V and 2 from J, leaving 21 bases between them. The CDR3 nucleotides read TGCAGTGCTAGAGACACTTTGGGTCAAAAGAAAGACACAGATACGCAGTATTTT. It specifies CSARDTLGQKKDTDTQYF.